The rows below give T cell receptor beta chains drawn from one sample of a study of blood T cell repertoires in COVID-19. TCRdb keeps only in-frame clones here, not all; method: immunoSEQ multiplex PCR. The profile shows tens of thousands of clones, 89% of them singletons. The sequenced sample was peripheral blood. These receptors all come from a man aged 50 to 59 with COVID-19, enrolled during active disease. CDR3s include the opening cysteine and the closing phenylalanine or tryptophan. The D gene is left open where the match is weak. Size tells how often a clone was seen (once, few, many) or the class of an expanded clone, and some rows leave it out.

abundance: few; v_gene: TRBV3-1/TRBV3-2; d_gene: TRBD2; len: 18; j_gene: TRBJ2-3; CDR3nt: TGTGCCAGCAGCCAAGTTCTGCTAGCGGGGGGGATAGCAGATACGCAGTATTTT; CDR3aa: CASSQVLLAGGIADTQYF
abundance: -; v_gene: TRBV4-3; d_gene: -; len: 15; j_gene: TRBJ2-7; CDR3nt: TGCGCCAGCAGCCAAGGGGGGCAGGGCTCCTACGAGCAGTACTTC; CDR3aa: CASSQGGQGSYEQYF
abundance: -; v_gene: TRBV7-2; d_gene: TRBD1; len: 14; j_gene: TRBJ1-1; CDR3nt: TGTGCCAGCAGCTTAGAAGGGGGCATAACTGAAGCTTTCTTT; CDR3aa: CASSLEGGITEAFF
abundance: once; v_gene: TRBV11-2; d_gene: -; len: 15; j_gene: TRBJ2-7; CDR3nt: TGTGCCAGCAGCCAGGAATTGGGGCACTCCTACGAGCAGTACTTC; CDR3aa: CASSQELGHSYEQYF
abundance: -; v_gene: TRBV14; d_gene: TRBD1; len: 16; j_gene: TRBJ1-5; CDR3nt: TGTGCCAGCAGCCAAGATCTTGGGACAGGTAATCAGCCCCAGCATTTT; CDR3aa: CASSQDLGTGNQPQHF
abundance: few; v_gene: TRBV5-6; d_gene: -; len: 15; j_gene: TRBJ1-2; CDR3nt: TGTGCCAGCAGCTTAAGACAGCAAGGATGGTATGGCTACACCTTC; CDR3aa: CASSLRQQGWYGYTF
abundance: -; v_gene: TRBV4-1; d_gene: -; len: 15; j_gene: TRBJ2-1; CDR3nt: TGCGCCAGCAGCCAAGATATGGCAAGTTACAATGAGCAGTTCTTC; CDR3aa: CASSQDMASYNEQFF
abundance: -; v_gene: TRBV10-3; d_gene: TRBD2; len: 16; j_gene: TRBJ2-7; CDR3nt: TGTGCCATCAGTGAGCCGGGACTAGCGAGCTCCTACGAGCAGTACTTC; CDR3aa: CAISEPGLASSYEQYF
abundance: -; v_gene: TRBV15; d_gene: TRBD2; len: 16; j_gene: TRBJ2-7; CDR3nt: TGTGCCACCAGCAGGGCCGGAGCGGGGGATGAGTACGAGCAGTACTTC; CDR3aa: CATSRAGAGDEYEQYF
abundance: -; v_gene: TRBV7-2; d_gene: TRBD2; len: 17; j_gene: TRBJ2-2; CDR3nt: TGTGCCAGCAGCTGGACTAGCGGGGGGGGAGGCACCGGGGAGCTGTTTTTT; CDR3aa: CASSWTSGGGGTGELFF
abundance: -; v_gene: TRBV27; d_gene: -; len: 12; j_gene: TRBJ2-1; CDR3nt: TGTGCCAGCAGTTCCCCTTTTGATGAGCAGTTCTTC; CDR3aa: CASSSPFDEQFF
abundance: -; v_gene: TRBV6-5; d_gene: TRBD1; len: 15; j_gene: TRBJ1-3; CDR3nt: TGTGCCAGCAGTTACCTTACAGGGGGCGAAAACACCATATATTTT; CDR3aa: CASSYLTGGENTIYF
abundance: -; v_gene: TRBV9; d_gene: TRBD2; len: 16; j_gene: TRBJ2-5; CDR3nt: TGTGCCAGCAGCGTAGATGCGGGGGGTCCTCAAGAGACCCAGTACTTC; CDR3aa: CASSVDAGGPQETQYF
abundance: -; v_gene: TRBV11-2; d_gene: -; len: 15; j_gene: TRBJ1-1; CDR3nt: TGTGCCAGCAGCTTAGATGGGGGGAGCTCCACTGAAGCTTTCTTT; CDR3aa: CASSLDGGSSTEAFF
abundance: -; v_gene: TRBV28; d_gene: -; len: 14; j_gene: TRBJ1-3; CDR3nt: TGTGCCAGCAGTTCCGGTCCAGGAGGAAACACCATATATTTT; CDR3aa: CASSSGPGGNTIYF
abundance: once; v_gene: TRBV2; d_gene: TRBD1; len: 15; j_gene: TRBJ1-3; CDR3nt: TGTGCCAGCAGACGGACAGGGGGCGCCGGAAACACCATATATTTT; CDR3aa: CASRRTGGAGNTIYF
abundance: -; v_gene: TRBV27; d_gene: TRBD1; len: 18; j_gene: TRBJ1-2; CDR3nt: TGTGCCAGCAGTTTAGACGGGACAGGAAGAGGAGGTCACAAGGGCTACACCTTC; CDR3aa: CASSLDGTGRGGHKGYTF
abundance: -; v_gene: TRBV19; d_gene: -; len: 12; j_gene: TRBJ2-3; CDR3nt: TGTGCCACCTCCGTGGGGCCAGATACGCAGTATTTT; CDR3aa: CATSVGPDTQYF
abundance: -; v_gene: TRBV29-1; d_gene: -; len: 12; j_gene: TRBJ1-1; CDR3nt: TGCAGCGTTTTTCGAGGTAACACTGAAGCTTTCTTT; CDR3aa: CSVFRGNTEAFF
abundance: -; v_gene: TRBV19; d_gene: -; len: 15; j_gene: TRBJ2-2; CDR3nt: TGTGCCAGTAGTCCCTATCCAGGGCTCGCCGGGGAGCTGTTTTTT; CDR3aa: CASSPYPGLAGELFF
abundance: -; v_gene: TRBV6-4; d_gene: -; len: 16; j_gene: TRBJ1-4; CDR3nt: TGTGCCAGCAGTGTAGTGCGACCGCGCGCCGGGGAAAAACTGTTTTTT; CDR3aa: CASSVVRPRAGEKLFF
abundance: -; v_gene: TRBV28; d_gene: TRBD2; len: 18; j_gene: TRBJ2-2; CDR3nt: TGTGCCAGCAGTTTTAGTCCTAGCGGGGGCGCGAACACCGGGGAGCTGTTTTTT; CDR3aa: CASSFSPSGGANTGELFF
abundance: few; v_gene: TRBV27; d_gene: -; len: 15; j_gene: TRBJ1-4; CDR3nt: TGTGCCAGCACTGGGAGCGGGGCAACTAATGAAAAACTGTTTTTT; CDR3aa: CASTGSGATNEKLFF
abundance: -; v_gene: TRBV28; d_gene: TRBD1; len: 14; j_gene: TRBJ1-2; CDR3nt: TGTGCCAGCACCCTCGGGGGACAGGGTTTTGGCTACACCTTC; CDR3aa: CASTLGGQGFGYTF
abundance: -; v_gene: TRBV28; d_gene: TRBD1; len: 14; j_gene: TRBJ1-5; CDR3nt: TGTGCCAGCAGGGAGGGACAGTCAGGGCAGCCCCAGCATTTT; CDR3aa: CASREGQSGQPQHF
abundance: -; v_gene: TRBV10-3; d_gene: -; len: 11; j_gene: TRBJ2-7; CDR3nt: TGTGCCATCAGTGAAGGCCTAGCACAGTACTTC; CDR3aa: CAISEGLAQYF
abundance: -; v_gene: TRBV19; d_gene: -; len: 14; j_gene: TRBJ2-2; CDR3nt: TGTGCCAGTATGGGCAGGGTTGTCACCGGGGAGCTGTTTTTT; CDR3aa: CASMGRVVTGELFF
abundance: -; v_gene: TRBV9; d_gene: TRBD2; len: 14; j_gene: TRBJ2-5; CDR3nt: TGTGCCGGGGAGACTAGCGGGGGGAAAGAGACCCAGTACTTC; CDR3aa: CAGETSGGKETQYF
abundance: -; v_gene: TRBV3-1/TRBV3-2; d_gene: TRBD1; len: 14; j_gene: TRBJ1-6; CDR3nt: TGTGCCAGCAGCCCAGGACAGGGGTTGGGACCCCTCCACTTT; CDR3aa: CASSPGQGLGPLHF
abundance: once; v_gene: TRBV3-1/TRBV3-2; d_gene: TRBD1; len: 16; j_gene: TRBJ2-2; CDR3nt: TGTGCCAGCAGCCCGACGGGGACAGAAGTAACCGGGGAGCTGTTTTTT; CDR3aa: CASSPTGTEVTGELFF
abundance: -; v_gene: TRBV25-1; d_gene: TRBD1; len: 15; j_gene: TRBJ1-4; CDR3nt: TGTGCCAGCAGTCGAGAGGGGGCAAGTAATGAAAAACTGTTTTTT; CDR3aa: CASSREGASNEKLFF
abundance: -; v_gene: TRBV5-5; d_gene: -; len: 17; j_gene: TRBJ1-6; CDR3nt: TGTGCCAGCAGCTTGGCCGGGACACATTCTTATAATTCACCCCTCCACTTT; CDR3aa: CASSLAGTHSYNSPLHF
abundance: -; v_gene: TRBV6-4; d_gene: -; len: 13; j_gene: TRBJ2-1; CDR3nt: TGTGCCAGCAGTCTTTCACAGGGTCATGAGCAGTTCTTC; CDR3aa: CASSLSQGHEQFF